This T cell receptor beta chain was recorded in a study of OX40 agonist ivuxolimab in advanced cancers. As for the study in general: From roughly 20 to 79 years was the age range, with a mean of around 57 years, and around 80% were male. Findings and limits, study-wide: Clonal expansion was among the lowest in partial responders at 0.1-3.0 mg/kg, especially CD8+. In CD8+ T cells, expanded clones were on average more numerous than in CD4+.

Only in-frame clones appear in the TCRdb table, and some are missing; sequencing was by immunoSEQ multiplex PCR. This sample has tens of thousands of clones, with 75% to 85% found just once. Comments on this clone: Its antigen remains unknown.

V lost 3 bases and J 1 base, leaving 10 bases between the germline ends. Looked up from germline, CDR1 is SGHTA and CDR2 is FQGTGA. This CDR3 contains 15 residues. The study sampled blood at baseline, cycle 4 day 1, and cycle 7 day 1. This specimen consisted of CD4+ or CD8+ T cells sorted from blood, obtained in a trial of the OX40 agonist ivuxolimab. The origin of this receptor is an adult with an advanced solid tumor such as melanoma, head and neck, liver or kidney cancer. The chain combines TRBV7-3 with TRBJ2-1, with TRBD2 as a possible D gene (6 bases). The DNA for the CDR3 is TGTGCCAGCAGCTTGATAGCGGCTTCCTACAATGAGCAGTTCTTC. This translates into CASSLIAASYNEQFF.